One sample yielded the 27 T cell receptor beta chains listed below, sequenced in a study of blood T cell repertoires in COVID-19 (dated by TCRdb to about 2020). The method behind the library was the immunoSEQ multiplex PCR assay. TCRdb's version of the immuneACCESS table is confined to in-frame rearrangements and falls short of the full clone set. An unresolved V gene accounts for under half of the shortfall where checked; the remainder is of unknown origin. A total of about 200,000 clones appear in this sample, approximately 85% of them only once. The biggest ten clones account for approximately 2.4% of the sample. Sequencing input: peripheral blood. The receptor source for this set is a woman in her 70s with COVID-19, enrolled during active disease.

As DNA, the CDR3 is TGTGCCAGCAGCCAAATGCTATCCAACACTGAAGCTTTCTTT. Amino acids: CASSQMLSNTEAFF. V usage is TRBV3-1 (or the pseudogene TRBV3-2) and J usage is TRBJ1-1, with no clear D. Trimming shortened V by 2 bases and J by 2 bases, and 9 bases separated the two germline ends. The germline gives CDR1 LGHDT, CDR2 YNNKEL (reference sequence). The CDR3 loop spans 14 amino acids.

The V and J genes are TRBV19 and TRBJ2-1, with TRBD1 matching over 7 bases. Germline CDR1 is LNHDA and CDR2 is SQIVND (reference sequence). Trimming took 4 bases from V and 8 from J; bases not matched to a gene: 8. The CDR3 is 14 residues long. In DNA form, the CDR3 reads TGTGCCAGTAGTAACGGACAGGACCAGCATGAGCAGTTCTTC. Translated: CASSNGQDQHEQFF.

The gene calls are TRBV6-6 and TRBJ2-7, with 14 bases matching TRBD2. The junction had 5 bases not matched to a gene; V was cut back by 0 bases and J by 7 bases. The CDR3 spans 16 residues. From germline, CDR1 is MNHNY and CDR2 SVGAGI (reference sequence). CDR3: CASSYSTSGGAYEQYF. CDR3 nucleotide sequence: TGTGCCAGCAGTTACTCGACTAGCGGGGGGGCATATGAGCAGTACTTC.

CDR3 nucleotides: TGCGCCAGCAGCCAAGACGGAGAGTCTGCTAATGAAAAACTGTTTTTT. Translating gives CASSQDGESANEKLFF. The chain links TRBV4-1 to TRBJ1-4; D uncertain. Trimming took off 0 bases at V and 3 bases at J, with 11 bases between the two ends. Germline CDR1 is MGHRA and CDR2 is YSYEKL. CDR3 length: 16 residues.

The chain uses TRBV5-1 and TRBJ2-1; TRBD2 matches at 15 bases. This CDR3 contains 20 residues. V lost 7 bases to trimming and J lost 7 bases; unmatched junction nucleotides: 21. Germline V gives CDR1 SGHRS, CDR2 YFSETQ. This CDR3 is CASRRDAGLAGGIRGNEQFF. The CDR3 DNA sequence: TGCGCCAGCCGCAGGGACGCCGGACTAGCGGGAGGGATAAGGGGTAATGAGCAGTTCTTC.

J is TRBJ1-4 and V is TRBV10-2; tentative D call: TRBD1 (5 bases). V dropped 8 bases and J dropped 12 bases, with 13 bases sitting between them. Germline V CDR1 and CDR2: WSHSY, SAAADI. CDR3 size: 11 residues. CDR3 nucleotide sequence: TGCGCCAGCCTATCGACGGGGGAACTGTTTTTT. It yields the protein CASLSTGELFF.

This chain joins TRBV9 and TRBJ2-3, with D possibly being TRBD2 (6 bases). CDR3 length: 14 residues. The germline V gene has CDR1 SGDLS and CDR2 YYNGEE. V dropped 3 bases and J dropped 2 bases, with 10 bases sitting between them. CDR3: CASSARTNTDTQYF. CDR3 sequence (DNA): TGTGCCAGCAGCGCGAGGACTAACACAGATACGCAGTATTTT.

The chain combines TRBV27 with TRBJ1-1, with a possible D match to TRBD1 (5 bases). V lost 2 bases and J 9 bases, leaving 13 bases between the germline ends. The CDR3 is 13 residues long. Germline assignment: CDR1 MNHEY and CDR2 SMNVEV (reference sequence). The CDR3 coding sequence is TGTGCCAGCAGTTTACCGAATTGGACAAAAGCTTTCTTT. Translating gives CASSLPNWTKAFF.

The rearrangement uses TRBV11-2 and TRBJ2-1; D call uncertain. Germline assignment: CDR1 SGHAT and CDR2 FQNNGV. The CDR3 loop spans 13 amino acids. V was clipped by 4 bases and J by 8 bases, with 12 bases between them. The CDR3 DNA is TGTGCCAGCAGCTACAAAATGGTTGATGAGCAGTTCTTC. As protein: CASSYKMVDEQFF.

CDR3 coding DNA: TGTGCCAGTAGTTCTTCGTACTCTGGAAACACCATATATTTT. It translates to CASSSSYSGNTIYF. This chain joins TRBV19 and TRBJ1-3; no clear D. The V gene's germline CDR1 is LNHDA and CDR2 SQIVND (reference sequence). This CDR3 has 14 amino acids. V lost 5 bases and J lost 0, with 8 bases in between.

CDR3 sequence reads: CASRLGDFYGYTF. The CDR3 DNA follows: TGTGCCAGCCGCCTCGGTGATTTCTATGGCTACACCTTC. The rearrangement uses TRBV18 and TRBJ1-2; D unresolved. The CDR3 sequence is 13 residues long. The V and J ends lost 8 bases and 4 bases respectively, with 14 bases between them. The germline gives CDR1 KGHSH, CDR2 LQKENI.

The chain employs TRBV9 and TRBJ1-1; tentative D call: TRBD1 (6 bases). The CDR3 is 16 amino acids. Germline-derived CDR1 and CDR2 are SGDLS and YYNGEE. V lost 5 bases, J lost 5 bases, and 22 bases lay in between. CDR3 region: CASSEIKGGGETEAFF. CDR3 coding DNA: TGTGCCAGCAGTGAAATTAAAGGAGGGGGGGAGACTGAAGCTTTCTTT.

This clone was detected once. This rearrangement joins TRBV10-2 to TRBJ2-1, with 9 bases that match TRBD2. The ends lost 0 bases at V and 8 bases at J; junction bases unmatched: 5. In germline, CDR1 is WSHSY, CDR2 SAAADI. This CDR3 has 15 amino acids. The CDR3 loop is CASSESRGGPDEQFF. CDR3 coding DNA: TGCGCCAGCAGTGAGTCGCGGGGGGGGCCAGATGAGCAGTTCTTC.

This chain joins TRBV11-3 and TRBJ2-2, with D maybe TRBD2 (6 bases). V lost 3 bases and J lost 5, with 16 bases in between. This CDR3 is 16 amino acids long. Germline loops: CDR1 SGHNT, CDR2 YENEEA. The CDR3 nucleotides read TGTGCCAGCAGCTTGAGGGACTCCTTGCAGACCGGGGAGCTGTTTTTT. This codes for CASSLRDSLQTGELFF.

The rearrangement uses TRBV7-3 and TRBJ2-7; perhaps TRBD2 as D (6 bases). The germline V and J ends were trimmed by 6 bases and 9 bases, with 21 bases remaining between them. Looked up from germline, CDR1 is SGHTA and CDR2 is FQGTGA. This CDR3 has 14 residues. The CDR3 region has the DNA TGTGCCAGCAGTCCACAGCCGACCTCGGGAGCGCAGTACTTC. This codes for CASSPQPTSGAQYF.

The rearrangement uses TRBV4-1 and TRBJ1-4; possible D gene TRBD1, 6 bases. Germline V gene lookup returns CDR1 MGHRA and CDR2 YSYEKL. The CDR3 is 15 residues long. Trimming took 0 bases from V and 10 from J, leaving 15 bases between them. The CDR3 sequence is CASSQDTTGLGKLFF. CDR3 nucleotide sequence: TGCGCCAGCAGCCAAGATACGACAGGACTAGGAAAACTGTTTTTT.

In its sample, this clone was seen a few times. The J gene is TRBJ1-5, the V gene TRBV7-8, with D unresolved. From germline, CDR1 is SGHVS and CDR2 FQNEAQ. Trimming pared 6 bases from V and 0 bases from J, leaving 9 bases between. This CDR3 comprises 14 residues. The DNA of the CDR3 is TGTGCCAGCAGGCCGGGAACTAGCAATCAGCCCCAGCATTTT. Amino acid sequence: CASRPGTSNQPQHF. Together with reference TRBV7-8 and TRBJ1-5, the CDR3 gives the full variable domain: GAGVSQSPRYKVAKRGQDVALRCDPISGHVSLFWYQQALGQGPEFLTYFQNEAQLDKSGLPSDRFFAERPEGSVSTLKIQRTQQEDSAVYLCASRPGTSNQPQHFGDGTRLSIL.

The genes are TRBV7-6 and TRBJ2-5, with D possibly being TRBD2 (7 bases). Germline V gene sequence: CDR1 SGHVS, CDR2 FNYEAQ. Trimming removed 5 bases at V and 1 base at J, with 17 bases between. The CDR3 has 16 amino acids. CDR3 amino acids: CASSPLGAGAQETQYF. CDR3 nucleotide sequence: TGTGCCAGCAGCCCCCTTGGGGCGGGGGCCCAAGAGACCCAGTACTTC.

The CDR3 protein is CASTPRGTSGYTF. CDR3 coding DNA: TGTGCCAGCACCCCCCGGGGGACTTCCGGCTACACCTTC. The chain links TRBV6-2 or TRBV6-3 to TRBJ1-2, with D possibly matching TRBD1 (5 bases). Germline CDR1 and CDR2: MNHEY and SVGEGT. With 7 bases removed from V and 8 bases from J, the gap between germline ends came to 17 bases. The CDR3 is made up of 13 amino acids.

Here the CDR3 reads CAWTGGVFYGYTF. The CDR3 DNA reads as TGTGCCTGGACCGGAGGGGTGTTCTATGGCTACACCTTC. The chain has TRBV30 and TRBJ1-2; TRBD1 is a possible D gene (5 bases). The CDR3 spans 13 residues. The ends were cut back, 4 bases at V and 4 bases at J, with 13 bases in the middle. CDR1 GTSNPN and CDR2 SVGIG come from the germline V gene (reference sequence). Looking up the rest from reference TRBV30 and TRBJ1-2 gives the full variable domain: SQTIHQWPATLVQPVGSPLSLECTVEGTSNPNLYWYRQAAGRGLQLLFYSVGIGQISSEVPQNLSASRPQDRQFILSSKKLLLSDSGFYLCAWTGGVFYGYTFGSGTRLTVV.

This chain connects TRBV6-5 to TRBJ2-5; weak D call: TRBD1 (6 bases). In germline, CDR1 is MNHEY, CDR2 SVGAGI. CDR3 length: 16 residues. The V gene lost 0 bases and the J gene lost 5 bases, with 16 bases spanning the gap. The CDR3 DNA sequence: TGTGCCAGCAGTTACTCCCCCCAGGGGTCTCGGGAGACCCAGTACTTC. Its protein product is CASSYSPQGSRETQYF.

J is TRBJ1-1 and V is TRBV18, with D unclear. V was shortened by 2 bases and J by 8 bases, with 12 bases between the two germline ends. Germline V gene sequence: CDR1 KGHSH, CDR2 LQKENI. This CDR3 is 13 amino acids long. CDR3 sequence: CASSPGEVGEAFF. CDR3 nucleotides: TGTGCCAGCTCACCAGGCGAGGTAGGAGAAGCTTTCTTT.

The genes are TRBV4-2 and TRBJ2-1, with 7 bases aligning to TRBD1. CDR1 is LGHNA and CDR2 is YNFKEQ in the germline V gene. V lost 4 bases, J lost 3 bases, and 6 bases stayed unmatched. There are 15 residues in the CDR3. Here the CDR3 reads CASSRETGLYNEQFF. CDR3 nucleotide sequence: TGTGCCAGCAGCCGAGAGACAGGGCTCTACAATGAGCAGTTCTTC.

V usage is TRBV19 and J usage is TRBJ1-1; weak D call: TRBD1 (5 bases). The V end was cut by 6 bases, the J end by 4 bases, with 15 bases between. This CDR3 contains 14 residues. Germline CDR1 reads LNHDA; CDR2 reads SQIVND (reference sequence). This CDR3 reads CASRPFDSATEAFF. CDR3 coding DNA: TGTGCCAGTAGGCCCTTTGACAGTGCCACTGAAGCTTTCTTT.

V gene TRBV5-1 combines with J gene TRBJ2-7; 8 nucleotides align to TRBD2. The CDR3 has 13 residues. Germline trimming cut 3 bases from V and 6 bases from J; bases unmatched to any gene: 5. The germline CDR1 and CDR2 sequences are SGHRS and YFSETQ. The CDR3 loop reads CASSSSTSGEQYF. CDR3 nucleotide sequence: TGCGCCAGCAGCTCCTCAACTAGCGGCGAGCAGTACTTC. The entire variable domain, with the rest obtained from reference TRBV5-1 and TRBJ2-7, is as follows: KAGVTQTPRYLIKTRGQQVTLSCSPISGHRSVSWYQQTPGQGLQFLFEYFSETQRNKGNFPGRFSGRQFSNSRSEMNVSTLELGDSALYLCASSSSTSGEQYFGPGTRLTVT.

The chain joins TRBV7-2 to TRBJ2-7; no reliable D call. The V and J ends lost 2 bases and 2 bases respectively, with 13 bases between them. CDR1 is SGHTA and CDR2 is FQGNSA in the germline V gene. CDR3 length equals 15 residues. CDR3 residues: CASSLLGQNPYEQYF. The DNA for the CDR3 is TGTGCCAGCAGCTTACTTGGGCAGAATCCCTACGAGCAGTACTTC.

The chain joins TRBV7-2 to TRBJ1-5; perhaps TRBD1 as D (6 bases). This CDR3 contains 14 residues. Germline V gives CDR1 SGHTA, CDR2 FQGNSA. With 4 bases removed from V and 6 bases from J, the gap between germline ends came to 13 bases. CDR3 in amino acids: CASSSTGSVQPQHF. The CDR3 bases are TGTGCCAGCAGCTCAACAGGGTCGGTTCAGCCCCAGCATTTT.